The T cell receptor beta chain described here comes from a study of blood T cell repertoires in COVID-19. About the research overall: Samples representing acute and convalescent COVID-19 were sourced from the United States, Italy and Spain. PBMCs, B-cell-depleted T cells, or T cells provided the cDNA or gDNA that made up the material.

Looked up from germline, CDR1 is SGHNT and CDR2 is YYREEE (reference sequence). Trimming cost V 0 bases and J 3 bases, with 10 bases left between them. The CDR3 runs 14 residues. Authors' data handling: Estimated nucleated cell counts came from reference gene primer amplification. Assay used: immunoSEQ multiplex PCR; TCRdb lists only in-frame clones, some missing. The V and J calls and clone size are taken from that table; D and trimming were inferred from the DNA. Of about 190,000 clones in the sample, approximately 90% are singletons; the top ten hold roughly 4.7%. This chain uses TRBV5-4 with TRBJ2-7, with D possibly being TRBD2 (6 bases). This TCR was recovered from a human donor in a cohort sampled during active COVID-19. Input material: peripheral blood. The CDR3 reads CASSLGRRDYEQYF. In DNA, the CDR3 is TGTGCCAGCAGCTTGGGGCGGAGGGACTACGAGCAGTACTTC.